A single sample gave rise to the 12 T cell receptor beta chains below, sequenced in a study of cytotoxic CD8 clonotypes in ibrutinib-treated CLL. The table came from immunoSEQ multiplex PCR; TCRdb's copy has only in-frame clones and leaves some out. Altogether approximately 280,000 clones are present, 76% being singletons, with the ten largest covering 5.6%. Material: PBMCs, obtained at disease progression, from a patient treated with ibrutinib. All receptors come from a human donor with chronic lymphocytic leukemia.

The CDR3 protein is CASSDRGTRQFF. CDR3 coding DNA: TGTGCCAGCAGTGATCGAGGGACCCGACAGTTCTTC. This chain links TRBV2 with TRBJ2-1; the D call may be TRBD1 or TRBD2 (5 bases each). The CDR3 runs 12 residues. Germline CDR1 reads SNHLY; CDR2 reads FYNNEI. V was cut by 3 bases and J by 13 bases, with 13 bases left in between. Full variable domain (remainder filled in from reference TRBV2 and TRBJ2-1): EPEVTQTPSHQVTQMGQEVILRCVPISNHLYFYWYRQILGQKVEFLVSFYNNEISEKSEIFDDQFSVERPDGSNFTLKIRSTKLEDSAMYFCASSDRGTRQFFGPGTRLTVL.

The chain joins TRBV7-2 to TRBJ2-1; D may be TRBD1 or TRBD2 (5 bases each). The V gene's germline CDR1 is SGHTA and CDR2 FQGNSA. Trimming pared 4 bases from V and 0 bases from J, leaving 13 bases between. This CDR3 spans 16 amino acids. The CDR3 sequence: CASSSPGAGSYNEQFF. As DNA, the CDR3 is TGTGCCAGCAGCTCTCCTGGGGCGGGCTCCTACAATGAGCAGTTCTTC.

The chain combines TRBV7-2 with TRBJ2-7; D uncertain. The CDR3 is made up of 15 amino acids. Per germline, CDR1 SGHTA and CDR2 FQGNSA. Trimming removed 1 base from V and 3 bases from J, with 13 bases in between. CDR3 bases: TGTGCCAGCAGCTTAGATGCCTCGGGCTACTACGAGCAGTACTTC. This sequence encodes CASSLDASGYYEQYF.

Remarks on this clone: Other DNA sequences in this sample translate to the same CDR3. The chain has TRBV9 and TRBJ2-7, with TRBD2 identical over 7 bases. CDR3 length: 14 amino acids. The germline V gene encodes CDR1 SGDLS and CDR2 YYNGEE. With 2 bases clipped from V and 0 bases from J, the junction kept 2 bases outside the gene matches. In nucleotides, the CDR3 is TGTGCCAGCAGCGTGGGCGGGAGCTCCTACGAGCAGTACTTC. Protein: CASSVGGSSYEQYF.

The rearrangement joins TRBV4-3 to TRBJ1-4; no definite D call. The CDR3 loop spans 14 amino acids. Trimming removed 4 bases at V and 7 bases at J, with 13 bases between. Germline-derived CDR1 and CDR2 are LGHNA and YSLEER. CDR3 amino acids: CASSPRLGSEKLFF. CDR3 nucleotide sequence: TGCGCCAGCAGCCCTCGTCTGGGGAGTGAAAAACTGTTTTTT.

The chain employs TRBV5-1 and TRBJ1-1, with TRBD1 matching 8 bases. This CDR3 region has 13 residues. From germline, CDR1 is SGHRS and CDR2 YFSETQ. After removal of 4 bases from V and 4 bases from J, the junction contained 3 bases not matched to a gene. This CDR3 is CASSDRGGTEAFF. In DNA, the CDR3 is TGCGCCAGCAGCGACAGGGGTGGCACTGAAGCTTTCTTT.

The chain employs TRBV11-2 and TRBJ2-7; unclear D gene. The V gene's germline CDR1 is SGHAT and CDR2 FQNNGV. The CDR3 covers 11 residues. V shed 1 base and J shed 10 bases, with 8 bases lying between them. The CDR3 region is CASSLVAYQYF. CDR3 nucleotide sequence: TGTGCCAGCAGCTTAGTCGCATACCAGTACTTC.

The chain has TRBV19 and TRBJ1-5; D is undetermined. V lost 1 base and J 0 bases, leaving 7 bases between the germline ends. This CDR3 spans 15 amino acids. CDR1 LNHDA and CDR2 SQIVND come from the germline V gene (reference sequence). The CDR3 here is CASSIALFSNQPQHF. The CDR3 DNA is TGTGCCAGTAGTATAGCGTTGTTTAGCAATCAGCCCCAGCATTTT. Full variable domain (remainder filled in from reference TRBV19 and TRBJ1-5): DGGITQSPKYLFRKEGQNVTLSCEQNLNHDAMYWYRQDPGQGLRLIYYSQIVNDFQKGDIAEGYSVSREKKESFPLTVTSAQKNPTAFYLCASSIALFSNQPQHFGDGTRLSIL.

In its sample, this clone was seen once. The CDR3 sequence is CATSSRSGGSTDTQYF. In nucleotides, the CDR3 is TGTGCCACCAGCAGTCGGAGCGGGGGCAGCACAGATACGCAGTATTTT. V and J are TRBV15 and TRBJ2-3; 8 bases match TRBD2. CDR3 length: 16 residues. V was pared by 3 bases and J by 0 bases, with 5 bases of the junction left unmatched. Germline CDR1 reads LNHNV; CDR2 reads YYDKDF (reference sequence).

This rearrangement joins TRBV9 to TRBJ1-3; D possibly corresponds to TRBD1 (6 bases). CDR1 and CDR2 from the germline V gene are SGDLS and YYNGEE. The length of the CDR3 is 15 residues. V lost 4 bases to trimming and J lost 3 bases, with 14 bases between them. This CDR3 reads CASSSSGQNGNTIYF. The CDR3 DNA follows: TGTGCCAGCAGCTCCTCCGGACAGAATGGAAACACCATATATTTT.

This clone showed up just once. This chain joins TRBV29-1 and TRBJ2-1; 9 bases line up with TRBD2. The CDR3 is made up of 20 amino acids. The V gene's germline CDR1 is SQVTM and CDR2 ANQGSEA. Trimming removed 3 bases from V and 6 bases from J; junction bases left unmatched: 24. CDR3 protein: CSVENFQLGPLAGRSNEQFF. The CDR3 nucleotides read TGCAGCGTTGAGAACTTTCAACTGGGCCCTCTAGCGGGAAGAAGCAATGAGCAGTTCTTC.

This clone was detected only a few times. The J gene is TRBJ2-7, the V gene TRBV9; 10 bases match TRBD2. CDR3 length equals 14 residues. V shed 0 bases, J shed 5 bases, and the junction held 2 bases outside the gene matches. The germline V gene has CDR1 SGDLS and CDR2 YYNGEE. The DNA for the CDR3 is TGTGCCAGCAGCGTAGGGCTAGCGGGGGACGAGCAGTACTTC. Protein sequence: CASSVGLAGDEQYF.